These 5 T cell receptor beta chains came from one sample sequenced in a study of cytomegalovirus exposure and HLA in healthy donors. The PCR was carried out with 60 Vbeta primers and 13 Jbeta primers. Profiling relied on immunoSEQ multiplex PCR, and the TCRdb table lists in-frame clones only, not all of them. This table holds tens of thousands of clones, over 55% found once. Specimen: PBMCs. The receptors were gathered from a woman aged 25 to 39 in good health and CMV-seronegative.

Worth noting for this clone: The identical CDR3 is also encoded by other nucleotide sequences in the sample. Here the CDR3 DNA reads TGTGCCAGCAGCCTGCCCCTAGCGGGAGTCAGGAATGAGCAGTTCTTC. Protein product: CASSLPLAGVRNEQFF. V and J are TRBV7-2 and TRBJ2-1; TRBD2 matches at 10 bases. The germline V gene encodes CDR1 SGHTA and CDR2 FQGNSA. The junction had 11 bases not matched to a gene; V was cut back by 5 bases and J by 7 bases. The CDR3 length is 16 residues.

This clone was seen only a few times. V usage is TRBV11-2 and J usage is TRBJ2-7; possible D gene TRBD2, 5 bases. The CDR3 extends over 14 amino acids. The germline V gene has CDR1 SGHAT and CDR2 FQNNGV. V was shortened by 1 base and J by 3 bases, with 10 bases between the two germline ends. CDR3 sequence: CASSLVPRDYEQYF. CDR3 sequence (DNA): TGTGCCAGCAGCTTAGTTCCCCGGGACTACGAGCAGTACTTC. The variable domain in full, with the rest retrieved from reference TRBV11-2 and TRBJ2-7, is EAGVAQSPRYKIIEKRQSVAFWCNPISGHATLYWYQQILGQGPKLLIQFQNNGVVDDSQLPKDRFSAERLKGVDSTLKIQPAKLEDSAVYLCASSLVPRDYEQYFGPGTRLTVT.

This clone was observed a single time. This chain connects TRBV19 to TRBJ1-1; 8 bases map to TRBD1. V was clipped by 3 bases and J by 0 bases; unmatched bases: 9. Germline V gene sequence: CDR1 LNHDA, CDR2 SQIVND (reference sequence). The CDR3 sequence is 17 residues long. The CDR3 spells CASSISTGASMNTEAFF. DNA for the CDR3: TGTGCCAGTAGTATCTCGACAGGGGCGAGTATGAACACTGAAGCTTTCTTT.

This clone occurred once. J is TRBJ2-3 and V is TRBV5-1; TRBD1 might be the D (5 bases). Between the trimmed V and J ends, which lost 4 bases and 6 bases, there was a span of 12 bases. CDR1 is SGHRS and CDR2 is YFSETQ in the germline V gene. This CDR3 has 13 amino acids. CDR3 in DNA: TGCGCCAGCAGCACGCCAGGGTCCGATACGCAGTATTTT. Translating gives CASSTPGSDTQYF.

The J gene is TRBJ1-2, the V gene TRBV6-9; 9 bases fit TRBD1. Trimming at V came to 10 bases and at J to 2 bases, leaving 11 bases not matched to a gene. Germline V gene lookup returns CDR1 MNHGY and CDR2 SVAAGI. The CDR3 loop spans 15 amino acids. The CDR3 region is CATKQGASSNYGYTF. The CDR3 coding sequence is TGTGCCACAAAACAGGGGGCAAGTTCAAACTATGGCTACACCTTC.